This T cell receptor beta chain emerged from a study of blood T cell repertoires in COVID-19. Study at large: The origin of the acute and convalescent COVID-19 samples was the United States, Italy and Spain. PBMCs, B-cell-depleted T cells, or T cells were the source of the cDNA or gDNA that made up the material.

The CDR3 is 14 amino acids. Germline V lookup: CDR1 SGHRS, CDR2 YFSETQ. V was clipped by 6 bases and J by 5 bases; unmatched bases: 8. Authors' data handling: Nucleated cell counts were estimated from reference gene primer amplification. Assay: immunoSEQ multiplex PCR; the TCRdb copy retains only in-frame clones and omits some. V and J calls and clone size are those listed in that table; D and trimming were worked out from the DNA. The data contain about 190,000 clones, around 84% of them seen just once; the ten biggest clones take up roughly a fifth. The chain recombines TRBV5-1 with TRBJ1-1; TRBD1 matches 9 bases. The sequence was collected from a human donor in a cohort sampled during active COVID-19. The sequenced material came from peripheral blood. The CDR3 sequence: CASKTTGGATEAFF. DNA of the CDR3: TGCGCCAGCAAAACCACAGGGGGCGCGACTGAAGCTTTCTTT.